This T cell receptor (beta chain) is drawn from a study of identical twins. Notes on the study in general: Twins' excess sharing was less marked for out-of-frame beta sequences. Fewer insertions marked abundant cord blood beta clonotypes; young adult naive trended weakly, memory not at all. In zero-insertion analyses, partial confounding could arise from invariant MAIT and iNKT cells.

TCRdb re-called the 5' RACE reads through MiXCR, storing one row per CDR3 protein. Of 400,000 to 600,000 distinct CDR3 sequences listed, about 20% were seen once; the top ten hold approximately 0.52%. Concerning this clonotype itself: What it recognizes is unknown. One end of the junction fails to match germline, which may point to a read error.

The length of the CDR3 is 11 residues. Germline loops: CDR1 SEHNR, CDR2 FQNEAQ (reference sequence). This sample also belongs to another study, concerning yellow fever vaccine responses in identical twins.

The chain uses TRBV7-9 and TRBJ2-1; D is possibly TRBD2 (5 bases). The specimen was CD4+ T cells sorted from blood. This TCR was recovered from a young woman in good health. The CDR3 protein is CASNPGGEQFF. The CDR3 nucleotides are TGCGCCAGCAACCCGGGCGGGGAGCAGTTCTTC.